The T cell receptor beta chain described here comes from a study of monozygotic twins with inflammatory bowel disease. CDR3 length equals 15 residues. Germline-derived CDR1 and CDR2 are PRHDT and FYEKMQ (reference sequence). TCRdb reprocessed the 5' RACE reads, keeping one entry per CDR3 protein, no DNA. The ten most abundant clones cover approximately 7.7% of a sample with about 210,000 distinct CDR3 sequences. Notes on this clonotype: No antigen is known for it.

General study results and limits: The data gave no support to a single strong IBD-associated signal or clonotype. No separation of different T cell subtypes was possible.

Sequenced: blood. V usage is TRBV13 and J usage is TRBJ2-1; TCRdb returns TRBD2, unconfirmable since there is no DNA. The sequence was obtained from a human donor with ulcerative colitis or Crohn's disease, or a healthy co-twin of an affected twin (not recorded which). CDR3 sequence reads: CASSLVGRDYNEQFF.